This T cell receptor (beta chain) was captured in a study of spatial heterogeneity in lung cancer. This clonotype was counted many times. Germline V CDR1 and CDR2: SGHVS, FQNEAQ. V shed 6 bases and J shed 4 bases, with 13 bases lying between them. The CDR3 sequence is 14 residues long. As to time point: sample taken at primary tumor resection. No cells were sorted before sequencing. The whole RNA sequenced was extracted from tumor, nontumor lung or frozen PBMC. TCRdb passed the 5' RACE reads through MiXCR, listing each CDR3 protein once. The table lists over 9,500 distinct CDR3 sequences, 3% to 4.5% of them singletons.

This specimen was normal lung tissue next to the tumor, taken at surgery. The TCR originated in a male donor with early-stage non-small cell lung cancer. The V and J genes are TRBV7-8 and TRBJ1-3; a possible D gene is TRBD1 (5 bases). This chain's CDR3 is CASRTAREGNTIYF. The CDR3 bases are TGTGCCAGCAGGACTGCCAGGGAAGGAAACACCATATATTTT.